These 12 T cell receptor beta chains originate from one sample sequenced in a study of CD8+CD57+ T cells in acquired aplastic anemia. Genomic DNA was employed as the template in profiling TCR beta VDJ and CDR3. TCRdb fed the reads into MiXCR, producing one record per CDR3 protein. The sample consists of approximately 250,000 distinct CDR3 sequences, around 82% of them appearing once. Only patients with CD8+CD57+ cell expansion on flow cytometry were chosen for sequencing. The material sequenced was sorted CD4+, CD8+, or CD8+CD57+ T cells (not recorded which) from PBMCs. These receptor sequences come from a human donor with aplastic anemia.

A remark on this clonotype: At one end the junction does not follow the germline gene, possibly because of a read error. CDR3: CASYTQGLAGSLSF. The DNA of the CDR3 is TGTGCCAGTTACACGCAGGGACTAGCGGGAAGTCTGTCCTTC. V usage is TRBV6-1 and J usage is TRBJ2-1, with 13 positions matching TRBD2. The CDR3 has 14 amino acids. The germline V gene encodes CDR1 MNHNS and CDR2 SASEGT.

Concerning this clonotype itself: A read error is likely, as this CDR3 ends without the conserved phenylalanine or tryptophan. No DNA is shown, since the ends of the CDR3 on it are uncertain; the CDR3 is the one TCRdb lists. The V and J genes are TRBV7-9 and TRBJ2-7; the table assigns TRBD1, which was not confirmed against the DNA. The CDR3 region is 13 residues in length, termini included. The V gene's germline CDR1 is SEHNR and CDR2 FQNEAQ (reference sequence). The CDR3 protein is CASSFHRSDENDE.

Only a few counts were recorded for this clonotype. A junction end diverges from the germline sequence, so it may reflect a read error. The J gene is TRBJ2-3, the V gene TRBV2, with 8 bases lining up with TRBD2. The CDR3 length is 14 residues. Germline CDR1 SNHLY, CDR2 FYNNEI. The CDR3 here is CASSWAGGPNTQSF. CDR3 DNA sequence: TGTGCCAGCAGTTGGGCGGGGGGTCCGAATACGCAGTCTTTT.

This clonotype came up a few times. The chain employs TRBV10-1 and TRBJ2-1; a possible D gene is TRBD2 (5 bases). V was trimmed by 4 bases and J by 7 bases, leaving 11 bases between them. The CDR3 covers 13 residues. The germline V gene encodes CDR1 WNHNN and CDR2 SYGVQD (reference sequence). The CDR3: CASSASGKNEQFF. Written as DNA, the CDR3 is TGCGCCAGCAGTGCATCCGGGAAGAATGAGCAGTTCTTC.

The chain couples TRBV29-1 to TRBJ2-1; D uncertain. This CDR3 spans 14 amino acids. Trimming left V 2 bases short and J 5 bases short, with 13 bases between. Germline V gene lookup returns CDR1 SQVTM and CDR2 ANQGSEA. The CDR3 DNA reads TGCAGCGTTGAACGGTATGATACGGACAATGAGCAGTTCTTC. It specifies CSVERYDTDNEQFF.

The chain is built from TRBV15 and TRBJ1-2, with a tentative D call TRBD1 (6 bases). Looked up from germline, CDR1 is LNHNV and CDR2 is YYDKDF (reference sequence). V was pared by 4 bases and J by 6 bases, with 21 bases between. This CDR3 region has 16 residues. The CDR3 bases are TGTGCCACCAGCACACGGGACAAGCGATTGGACCATGGCTACACCTTC. It translates to CATSTRDKRLDHGYTF.

This clonotype was counted only a few times. The CDR3 nucleotides are TGTGCCAGTAGTCCCCGAGCGGGAGCCACAGATACGCAGTATTTT. Its protein product is CASSPRAGATDTQYF. V gene TRBV19 combines with J gene TRBJ2-3; 8 nucleotides line up with TRBD2. The germline gives CDR1 LNHDA, CDR2 SQIVND (reference sequence). V dropped 5 bases and J dropped 2; count of bases not matched to a gene: 6. This CDR3 spans 15 amino acids.

V is TRBV20-1 and J is TRBJ2-1; 9 positions agree with TRBD1. The germline V gene has CDR1 DFQATT and CDR2 SNEGSKA (reference sequence). Losses at the gene ends were 4 bases for V and 4 bases for J; bases not matched to a gene: 8. The CDR3 runs to 15 residues. CDR3 protein: CSATIGTGNYNEQFF. The DNA of the CDR3 is TGCAGTGCTACCATCGGGACAGGGAATTACAATGAGCAGTTCTTC.

This clonotype was seen only once. The CDR3 does not close with the conserved phenylalanine or tryptophan, likely indicating a read error. The DNA is left out, because the CDR3 cannot be placed on it with certainty; the CDR3 is given as TCRdb lists it. The chain joins TRBV9 to TRBJ1-2. The V gene's germline CDR1 is SGDLS and CDR2 YYNGEE. The CDR3 spans 13 residues, counting both ends. The CDR3 sequence is CAGSEGDYQGENI.

As to this clonotype: The junction and the germline gene differ at one end; a read error may be behind it. The chain employs TRBV7-8 and TRBJ2-3; tentatively, D is TRBD2 (5 bases). Germline V gene data show CDR1 as SGHVS and CDR2 as FQNEAQ. This CDR3 region has 14 residues. DNA for the CDR3: TGTGCCAGCAGCTTAGCGGGAGCTCCCGAAGTACACAATTTT. Translating it yields CASSLAGAPEVHNF.

The chain uses TRBV12-3 or TRBV12-4 and TRBJ2-3, with unresolved D. The CDR3 runs to 10 residues. V lost 6 bases to trimming and J lost 11 bases, with 9 bases between them. CDR3 sequence: CASSPWGQYF. In DNA, the CDR3 is TGTGCCAGCAGCCCCTGGGGGCAGTATTTT.

J is TRBJ1-3 and V is TRBV7-8; D uncertain. This CDR3 has 16 amino acids. The germline V gene has CDR1 SGHVS and CDR2 FQNEAQ. V lost 0 bases, J lost 13 bases, and 22 bases lay in between. Written as DNA, the CDR3 is TGTGCCAGCAGCTTAGCGGGAGGTGCCGCTACGCAGTATATATATTTT. Residues: CASSLAGGAATQYIYF.